The rows below give T cell receptor beta chains drawn from one sample of a study of blood T cell repertoires in COVID-19. Produced via immunoSEQ multiplex PCR; TCRdb's table is partial and in-frame only. The table shows hundreds of thousands of clones, with nearly 90% occurring only once. The sample consisted of PBMCs or T cells enriched from blood (not recorded which). These receptors came from a young woman with acute COVID-19. The CDR3 runs from the conserved cysteine through the conserved F or W. D genes are given only for firm matches. Clone size is stated in some rows and not others, as once, few, many or a class when expanded.

NA	TRBV5-5	NA	TRBJ1-2	TGTGCCAGCAGTGTATTGGGCAGCTATGGCTACACCTTC	CASSVLGSYGYTF
TRBD2	TRBV3-1/TRBV3-2	NA	TRBJ2-5	TGTGCCAGCAGCCAATCCCGGGGGGGGGAGACCCAGTACTTC	CASSQSRGGETQYF
TRBD1	TRBV24-1	NA	TRBJ1-5	TGTGCCACCAAGCACTGGGACAGGGGTTGCAATCAGCCCCAGCATTTT	CATKHWDRGCNQPQHF
NA	TRBV11-2	NA	TRBJ2-1	TGTGCCAGCAGCCGCCAGGGAACCTACAATGAGCAGTTCTTC	CASSRQGTYNEQFF
TRBD1	TRBV27	NA	TRBJ2-7	TGTGCCAGCAGTCTAGGGACAGGCAGTCGTCTCTACGAGCAGTACTTC	CASSLGTGSRLYEQYF
NA	TRBV5-1	NA	TRBJ2-1	TGCGCCAGCAGCTTCGCACCCCCCACGGATGAGCAGTTCTTC	CASSFAPPTDEQFF
TRBD2	TRBV5-1	NA	TRBJ2-3	TGCGCCAGGGGACTAGCGGGAGAAGGGGGCACAGATACGCAGTATTTT	CARGLAGEGGTDTQYF
NA	TRBV5-4	few	TRBJ1-1	TGTGCCAGCAGCCCCTGGGGGGGGAGCCAGGGGCCTGAAGCTTTCTTT	CASSPWGGSQGPEAFF
TRBD2	TRBV11-1	NA	TRBJ2-1	TGTGCCAGCAGCTCCAGCGGGAGGGCCTTAGATGAGCAGTTCTTC	CASSSSGRALDEQFF
NA	TRBV29-1	NA	TRBJ1-2	TGCAGCGTTGCCCATAGGGGGGGGCTTGACTATGGCTACACCTTC	CSVAHRGGLDYGYTF
NA	TRBV7-7	NA	TRBJ2-1	TGTGCCAGCAGTCCCTCTTTGGGGGCCGTGGATGAGCAGTTCTTC	CASSPSLGAVDEQFF
TRBD1	TRBV5-5	NA	TRBJ1-2	TGTGCCAGCAGCTTGGCCTCGGACAGGGTGAGGTATGGCTACACCTTC	CASSLASDRVRYGYTF
NA	TRBV19	NA	TRBJ1-2	TGTGCCAGTAGTATAGCCGGCAGGAGGAAGGGTGGCTACACCTTC	CASSIAGRRKGGYTF
TRBD1	TRBV5-1	NA	TRBJ2-5	TGCGCCAGCAGCTCCCGGGACAGGGAAGGGACCCAGTACTTC	CASSSRDREGTQYF
NA	TRBV6-1	NA	TRBJ1-2	TGTGCCAGCAGTGAAGTCGGGGTGAGAGGCTACACCTTC	CASSEVGVRGYTF
TRBD1	TRBV10-3	few	TRBJ1-5	TGTGCCATCAGTGAGGGGCAGGGGGCTTACGGTAGCAATCAGCCCCAGCATTTT	CAISEGQGAYGSNQPQHF
TRBD1	TRBV27	NA	TRBJ1-6	TGTGCCAGCAGCCGTGAGACAGGGCGGAATTCACCCCTCCACTTT	CASSRETGRNSPLHF
NA	TRBV2	NA	TRBJ2-7	TGTGCCAGCAGTGAAGGCGGGAAACGGACCTACGAGCAGTACTTC	CASSEGGKRTYEQYF
NA	TRBV7-8	NA	TRBJ1-2	TGTGCCAGCAGCTTAGTGTCAGGGTTAAGTAACTATGGCTACACCTTC	CASSLVSGLSNYGYTF
NA	TRBV24-1	NA	TRBJ2-5	TGTGCCACCAGTGATTTGGGCAGGGGCCAAGAGACCCAGTACTTC	CATSDLGRGQETQYF
NA	TRBV10-2	NA	TRBJ1-2	TGCGCCAGCAGTGAGAGCAGGGGAGGGGGCTACACCTTC	CASSESRGGGYTF
NA	TRBV5-6	NA	TRBJ2-2	TGTGCCAGCAGCTTGGTGGCTCCTCGGACAGACACCGGGGAGCTGTTTTTT	CASSLVAPRTDTGELFF
TRBD2	TRBV12-5	once	TRBJ2-1	TGTGCTAGTGGTTTGGTAGCAACTAATTGGGCGGGAGGTTCCACTGAGCAGTTCTTC	CASGLVATNWAGGSTEQFF
TRBD1	TRBV2	once	TRBJ2-1	TGTGCCAGCAGTGAAGCAACCCGGGACAGGGGGATCTATGAGCAGTTCTTC	CASSEATRDRGIYEQFF
NA	TRBV28	NA	TRBJ1-5	TGTGCCAGCAGCCTCCTTCGTCAGCCCCAGCATTTT	CASSLLRQPQHF
NA	TRBV28	NA	TRBJ1-2	TGTGCCAGCAGGATGACTGGTGGCTTCTTGAGGGGCTACACCTTC	CASRMTGGFLRGYTF
NA	TRBV7-3	NA	TRBJ1-6	TGTGCCAGCAGCTTATTTGAGGATTCACCCCTCCACTTT	CASSLFEDSPLHF
TRBD1	TRBV5-4	NA	TRBJ1-1	TGTGCCAGCAGCCAACGGGACAGGGGTGCTGAAGCTTTCTTT	CASSQRDRGAEAFF
TRBD1	TRBV7-3	few	TRBJ1-2	TGTGCCAGCAGCTTAACCCCAGGGGGAGAGGATGGCTACACCTTC	CASSLTPGGEDGYTF
NA	TRBV6-1	NA	TRBJ2-7	TGTGCCAGCAGTGAAGTCCCCCCGAGCTCCTACGAGCAGTACTTC	CASSEVPPSSYEQYF
NA	TRBV7-2	few	TRBJ2-1	TGTGCCAGCAGCTTAGCGAGAGAGCAAAATGAGCAGTTCTTC	CASSLAREQNEQFF
NA	TRBV9	NA	TRBJ2-7	TGTGCCAGCAGCGTAGCGGGATCCCCCTACGAGCAGTACTTC	CASSVAGSPYEQYF
TRBD1	TRBV24-1	NA	TRBJ2-3	TGTGCCACCAGTGAACCCGGGACAGGGGGCAGCACAGATATGCAGTATTTT	CATSEPGTGGSTDMQYF
NA	TRBV6-2/TRBV6-3	few	TRBJ1-6	TGTGCCAGCAGTTACCCGGACAGAAATTCACCCCTCCACTTT	CASSYPDRNSPLHF
TRBD1	TRBV7-3	NA	TRBJ1-1	TGTGCCAGCAGCGGAGCTCCGGGGACAGGGGCCGCTGAAGCTTTCTTT	CASSGAPGTGAAEAFF
NA	TRBV7-8	NA	TRBJ2-7	TGTGCCAGCGTCCACGACAGGAGCTCCTACGAGCAGTACTTC	CASVHDRSSYEQYF
NA	TRBV19	NA	TRBJ1-5	TGTGCCAGCTGGGAACAGGGCAATCAGCCCCAGCATTTT	CASWEQGNQPQHF
NA	TRBV6-5	NA	TRBJ2-2	TGTGCCAGCAGTTCACAGGGATCTAGCGGGGAGCTGTTTTTT	CASSSQGSSGELFF
NA	TRBV29-1	NA	TRBJ1-1	TGCAGCGTTGGGAGAGTGAACACTGAAGCTTTCTTT	CSVGRVNTEAFF
TRBD1	TRBV13	NA	TRBJ2-7	TGTGCCAGCAGCTTAGAGGGGGCTGGTGAGCAGTACTTC	CASSLEGAGEQYF
TRBD1	TRBV19	NA	TRBJ2-1	TGTGCCAGTACCAGGGACAGGGACAACAATGAGCAGTTCTTC	CASTRDRDNNEQFF
TRBD1	TRBV28	NA	TRBJ1-6	TGTGCCAGCAGAGTGACAGGGGGCTTTAATTCACCCCTCCACTTT	CASRVTGGFNSPLHF
NA	TRBV28	once	TRBJ1-5	TGTGCCAGCAGTTTTATAATTCAGCCCCAGCATTTT	CASSFIIQPQHF
NA	TRBV3-1/TRBV3-2	few	TRBJ2-7	TGTGCCAGCAGCCAAGAGACACACGAGCAGTACTTC	CASSQETHEQYF
TRBD1	TRBV5-1	NA	TRBJ2-2	TGCGCCAGCAGCTCGCACAGGGGTTACACCGGGGAGCTGTTTTTT	CASSSHRGYTGELFF
NA	TRBV28	few	TRBJ1-5	TGTGCCAGCAGTTTATCCCAGACACCTTATAGCAATCAGCCCCAGCATTTT	CASSLSQTPYSNQPQHF